This T cell receptor beta chain was recovered during a study of CD8+ T cells in alopecia areata. The overall study: Those treated were given oral tofacitinib at 5 to 10 mg twice daily.

Following RNA extraction, reverse transcription yielded cDNA that acted as the sequencing template. Profiling relied on immunoSEQ multiplex PCR, and the TCRdb table lists in-frame clones only, not all of them. This repertoire shows about 180,000 clones, roughly 60% found once; its top ten account for around 1.8%. This clone was seen a handful of times. Antigen unknown. Study-wide results and caveats: Clonality in lesional scalp, especially alopecia totalis/universalis, exceeded that of normal scalp.

The CDR3 totals 15 residues. With 4 bases clipped from V and 2 bases from J, the junction kept 9 bases outside the gene matches. Germline-derived CDR1 and CDR2 are SGHRS and YFSETQ. Peripheral blood, together with lesional scalp punch biopsies, was collected from alopecia areata patients. The V gene is TRBV5-1, the J gene TRBJ2-7, with 7 bases aligning to TRBD1. The receptor was isolated from a human donor with alopecia areata. This sample comprised CD4+ T cells sorted from blood, obtained at week 0. The CDR3 region has the DNA TGCGCCAGCAGCCAACCCACGGGACAGACCTACGAGCAGTACTTC. This translates into CASSQPTGQTYEQYF.